This T cell receptor (beta chain) was sequenced for a study of cytomegalovirus exposure and HLA in healthy donors. This CDR3 is built from 16 residues. The V and J ends lost 7 bases and 0 bases respectively, with 17 bases between them. PCR primers comprised 60 Vbeta and 13 Jbeta primers. Sequencing used immunoSEQ multiplex PCR; TCRdb keeps in-frame clones, though not all of them. This table lists 130,000 to 150,000 clones. The sequence derives from a man aged 35 to 55 in good health and CMV-seronegative. The sequencing sample was made of PBMCs. V and J are TRBV6-7 and TRBJ2-3; D is unclear. TRBV6-7 is an ORF, and what it does is uncertain. DNA for the CDR3: TGTGCCAGCAAGGTCAGGTGGCGAGAAAGCACAGATACGCAGTATTTT. Translating gives CASKVRWRESTDTQYF.